Shown below are 20 T cell receptor beta chains from a single sample sequenced in a study of blood T cells in healthy people across ages. A second about 6 to 11 cycle PCR used barcoded and J-beta primers. TCRdb recomputed calls from the 5' RACE reads with MiXCR, one row per CDR3 protein. The sample contains 750,000 to 850,000 distinct CDR3 sequences, more than 20% of which appear only once. These same data were also listed under a study on T cells of mothers and their children.

Sequences were obtained from blood. The receptors shown here come from a boy between 5 and 17 years old in good health.

This clonotype has more than one count but fewer than ten. J is TRBJ2-5 and V is TRBV29-1; 7 bases agree with TRBD2. The germline V gene has CDR1 SQVTM and CDR2 ANQGSEA. Losses at the gene ends were 5 bases for V and 7 bases for J; bases not matched to a gene: 16. This CDR3 has 15 residues. CDR3 DNA: TGCAGCGTTCCCCGGGGGGTGGGAGAAGACGGGACCCAGTACTTC. This codes for CSVPRGVGEDGTQYF.

This sequence joins TRBV24-1 and TRBJ2-5; D is undetermined. The J call may be wrong; the DNA end is better matched by TRBJ2-1. The V gene's germline CDR1 is KGHDR and CDR2 SFDVKD. This CDR3 contains 13 residues. CDR3 in DNA: TGTGCCACCAGTGAGCTTGACTTCAATGAGCAGTTCTTC. This sequence encodes CATSELDFNEQFF.

This clonotype was recorded a few times. This chain joins TRBV7-9 and TRBJ1-5; 7 bases align to TRBD1. The CDR3 runs 15 residues. Per germline, CDR1 SEHNR and CDR2 FQNEAQ (reference sequence). Unmatched junction bases numbered 5, after V lost 1 base and J lost 5 bases. CDR3 DNA sequence: TGTGCCAGCAGCTTAGGACAGGGCGACTATCAGCCCCAGCATTTT. Its translation: CASSLGQGDYQPQHF.

CDR3 DNA: TGCGCCAGCAGCTCGACGACAGGACAGCCCCAGCATTTT. This translates into CASSSTTGQPQHF. The rearrangement joins TRBV5-1 to TRBJ1-5; a weak D match, TRBD1 (6 bases). The germline CDR1 and CDR2 sequences are SGHRS and YFSETQ. Deletions cut 3 bases from V and 7 bases from J, with 11 bases between. CDR3 size: 13 residues.

The chain recombines TRBV5-6 with TRBJ2-7, with 9 positions matching TRBD2. V was clipped by 4 bases and J by 7 bases; unmatched bases: 9. Germline V lookup: CDR1 SGHDT, CDR2 YYEEEE. The CDR3 consists of 14 residues. CDR3 bases: TGTGCCAGCAGCGCGGGGGGGGCTTGGAGGGAGCAGTACTTC. It specifies CASSAGGAWREQYF. Full variable domain (missing parts from reference TRBV5-6 and TRBJ2-7): DAGVTQSPTHLIKTRGQQVTLRCSPKSGHDTVSWYQQALGQGPQFIFQYYEEEERQRGNFPDRFSGHQFPNYSSELNVNALLLGDSALYLCASSAGGAWREQYFGPGTRLTVT.

This clonotype has a count of ten or more. The genes are TRBV24-1 and TRBJ2-5, with TRBD2 as a possible D gene (5 bases). CDR3 size: 16 residues. CDR1 and CDR2 from the germline V gene are KGHDR and SFDVKD. V was pared by 2 bases and J by 5 bases, with 17 bases between. The CDR3 sequence is CATSDSQTGLLETQYF. CDR3 coding DNA: TGTGCCACCAGTGATTCGCAGACCGGACTTTTGGAGACCCAGTACTTC.

This chain links TRBV25-1 with TRBJ2-3, with 10 bases matching TRBD2. V trimming: 5 bases; J trimming: 5 bases; junction bases outside the gene matches: 10. This CDR3 has 16 amino acids. Germline assignment: CDR1 MGHDK and CDR2 SYGVNS. CDR3 residues: CASSNPAGGPGDTQYF. CDR3 coding DNA: TGTGCCAGCAGTAACCCAGCGGGGGGGCCCGGAGATACGCAGTATTTT.

The chain links TRBV6-5 to TRBJ1-5, with D unresolved. Germline V gives CDR1 MNHEY, CDR2 SVGAGI. The V gene lost 5 bases and the J gene lost 6 bases, with 11 bases spanning the gap. This CDR3 has 13 residues. The CDR3 DNA is TGTGCCAGCAGTCCCGCGGTGGGTCAGCCCCAGCATTTT. Translation gives CASSPAVGQPQHF.

This chain uses TRBV27 with TRBJ1-6, with D unresolved. Germline V gene data show CDR1 as MNHEY and CDR2 as SMNVEV (reference sequence). V was cut by 0 bases and J by 0 bases, with 6 bases left in between. The CDR3 consists of 16 residues. CDR3 region: CASSLSRSSYNSPLHF. CDR3 DNA sequence: TGTGCCAGCAGTTTATCAAGGAGCTCCTATAATTCACCCCTCCACTTT.

This chain joins TRBV9 and TRBJ2-2; TRBD2 matches at 7 bases. From germline, CDR1 is SGDLS and CDR2 YYNGEE. Trimming at V came to 4 bases and at J to 0 bases, leaving 6 bases not matched to a gene. CDR3 size: 16 residues. The CDR3 loop reads CASSPRAGANTGELFF. CDR3 coding DNA: TGTGCCAGCAGCCCGCGCGCGGGAGCGAACACCGGGGAGCTGTTTTTT.

The chain carries TRBV6-2 or TRBV6-3 and TRBJ2-2; tentative D call: TRBD2 (6 bases). CDR3 length: 14 residues. The germline CDR1 and CDR2 sequences are MNHEY and SVGEGT. Trimming removed 6 bases at V and 6 bases at J, with 14 bases between. CDR3 DNA: TGTGCCAGCAGCCGGGACTTGGGTGCCGGGGAGCTGTTTTTT. Translation: CASSRDLGAGELFF.

CDR3 amino acids: CAIGLGGGLYNEQFF. The DNA for the CDR3 is TGTGCCATCGGCCTAGGGGGTGGGCTCTACAATGAGCAGTTCTTC. The chain is built from TRBV10-3 and TRBJ2-1; the D gene is possibly TRBD1 (6 bases). The germline V gene has CDR1 ENHRY and CDR2 SYGVKD. The CDR3 is made up of 15 amino acids. The V and J ends lost 8 bases and 3 bases respectively, with 17 bases between them.

The chain uses TRBV28 and TRBJ1-3; 7 nucleotides line up with TRBD1. The V and J ends lost 5 bases and 0 bases, in that order; junction bases with no gene match: 7. The CDR3 totals 16 residues. Germline loops: CDR1 MDHEN, CDR2 SYDVKM. The CDR3, as DNA: TGTGCCAGCAGTATGGGACAGCTTGTCTCTGGAAACACCATATATTTT. The encoded protein is CASSMGQLVSGNTIYF.

This clonotype was picked up a small number of times. This rearrangement joins TRBV28 to TRBJ1-1; the D is unclear. Per germline, CDR1 MDHEN and CDR2 SYDVKM. V was trimmed by 10 bases and J by 4 bases, leaving 13 bases between them. The length of the CDR3 is 12 residues. The CDR3: CATHGEGTEAFF. CDR3 sequence (DNA): TGTGCCACCCACGGTGAGGGCACTGAAGCTTTCTTT.

Points on this clonotype: Relative to the germline gene, one junction end is altered; a read error may explain this. The rearrangement joins TRBV12-3 or TRBV12-4 to TRBJ2-1; the D is unclear. The CDR3 runs 17 residues. The CDR3 loop reads CASSFISVTFSYNERFF. CDR3 DNA: TGTGCCAGCAGTTTTATCTCCGTCACATTCTCATACAATGAGCGGTTCTTC.

This clonotype came up a few times. The chain is built from TRBV30 and TRBJ2-4; 8 bases are shared with TRBD1. V lost 4 bases to trimming and J lost 0 bases; unmatched junction nucleotides: 8. Germline V CDR1 and CDR2: GTSNPN, SVGIG (reference sequence). The length of the CDR3 is 16 residues. In DNA form, the CDR3 reads TGTGCCTGGACTCCGACAGGGGCACTAGCCAAAAACATTCAGTACTTC. Protein: CAWTPTGALAKNIQYF.

A word on this clonotype: Its ends do not fully match the called genes, so a read error is possible. This chain links TRBV20-1 with TRBJ2-5; 11 bases match TRBD2. From germline, CDR1 is DFQATT and CDR2 SNEGSKA (reference sequence). CDR3 length: 13 amino acids. CDR3 sequence: CSARVASGGPGFF. The DNA of the CDR3 is TGCAGTGCTAGGGTAGCTAGCGGGGGGCCGGGGTTCTTC.

The chain couples TRBV5-1 to TRBJ2-5; D not certain. Trimming took off 4 bases at V and 0 bases at J, with 10 bases between the two ends. Looked up from germline, CDR1 is SGHRS and CDR2 is YFSETQ. This CDR3 is built from 14 residues. The CDR3 DNA reads TGCGCCAGCAGCATCACCGGGTACCAAGAGACCCAGTACTTC. Its translation is CASSITGYQETQYF.

The chain links TRBV12-3 or TRBV12-4 to TRBJ2-5; 11 nucleotides agree with TRBD2. Trimming at V came to 5 bases and at J to 1 base, leaving 6 bases not matched to a gene. CDR3 length: 16 amino acids. CDR3 protein: CASSPRLAGRQETQYF. CDR3 nucleotides: TGTGCCAGCAGTCCCCGACTAGCGGGACGCCAAGAGACCCAGTACTTC.

This clonotype appeared a few times. The chain carries TRBV28 and TRBJ2-6; 9 bases are a match to TRBD1. Germline values: CDR1 MDHEN, CDR2 SYDVKM. V was pared by 4 bases and J by 1 base, with 11 bases of the junction left unmatched. CDR3 length equals 19 residues. The CDR3 region has the DNA TGTGCCAGCAGTTCTTACCCGGGACAGGGCTTATCTGGGGCCAACGTCCTGACTTTC. It yields the protein CASSSYPGQGLSGANVLTF.